This T cell receptor beta chain was retrieved from a study of T-cell memory formation after mild COVID-19. Trimming removed 3 bases from V and 3 bases from J, with 2 bases in between. Germline V gene data show CDR1 as LNHNV and CDR2 as YYDKDF (reference sequence). The CDR3 totals 11 residues. This clonotype was counted a few times. TCRdb fed the 5' RACE reads into MiXCR, producing one record per CDR3 protein. This repertoire shows 400,000 to 550,000 distinct CDR3 sequences, 25% found once; its top ten account for around 12%. This sequence originates from an adult woman who had mild COVID-19 (a few samples of this study predate the infection). Cell type and time point are not known. This chain uses TRBV15 with TRBJ2-5; D gene uncertain. Specimen: PBMCs or a T cell subset sorted from them (not recorded which). The CDR3 DNA reads TGTGCCACCAGCAGTAAAGAGACCCAGTACTTC. Amino acid sequence: CATSSKETQYF.